This record looks at one T cell receptor (beta chain) sequence and its context. The antigen remains unidentified. This sample was taken from a study of PD-1 blockade in classical Hodgkin lymphoma. At the level of the study: Every 2 weeks, patients got 3 mg/kg intravenous nivolumab.

The germline CDR1 and CDR2 sequences are MRHNA and SNTAGT. This CDR3 has 16 amino acids. The V and J ends lost 5 bases and 4 bases respectively, with 18 bases between them. Overall study findings and caveats: The study reported lower baseline TCR diversity in newly diagnosed patients than in healthy donors. Exclusion covered patients beginning nivolumab under 1 year post-ASCT. The study found that TCR diversity rose significantly by C4D1 in CD4+ but not CD8+ cells.

The time point denotes: cycle 4 day 1 (C4D1), after 6 weeks of nivolumab. Each patient experienced a relapse that followed autologous stem cell transplantation, and brentuximab vedotin exposure varied. TCRdb's table, derived via immunoSEQ multiplex PCR, lists solely in-frame clones and lacks some. The sample lists about 21,000 clones; more than 70% were seen once. The sequencing here drew on peripheral blood mononuclear cells (PBMCs), taken before the fourth cycle of nivolumab. This TCR was sampled from a human donor with classical Hodgkin lymphoma. This rearrangement joins TRBV6-4 to TRBJ2-1; perhaps TRBD2 as D (7 bases). The CDR3 region has the DNA TGTGCCAGCAGTCCCCGGTGGGGGGGGCCTTACAATGAGCAGTTCTTC. It encodes CASSPRWGGPYNEQFF.